This T cell receptor (beta chain) appears in the sequencing data of a study of CD8+ T cells in alopecia areata. Whole-study context: Tofacitinib was taken orally by treated patients, and the dose was 5 to 10 mg twice daily.

This sample's treatment: oral pan-JAK inhibitor, 5-10 mg twice daily. Individuals with alopecia areata gave both lesional scalp punch biopsies and peripheral blood for collection. Study results and caveats: Treatment with tofacitinib significantly lowered scalp clonality and reduced expanded CD8+ clones among the top 100. Elevated clonality characterized lesional scalp relative to normal scalp, particularly in alopecia totalis/universalis.

RNA extraction was followed by reverse transcription into cDNA, which acted as the sequencing template. The table came from immunoSEQ multiplex PCR; TCRdb's copy has only in-frame clones and leaves some out. The sample includes fewer than 250,000 clones, approximately 40% of them seen just once. Germline lookup yields CDR1 SGHRS and CDR2 YFSETQ. V lost 0 bases to trimming and J lost 4 bases, with 7 bases between them. The CDR3 loop spans 13 amino acids. This clone was detected once. Its antigen is as yet unknown. It is likely a read error: a sequence one base away is far more abundant. Other nucleotide sequences from this sample produce the same CDR3.

The receptor was derived from a human donor with alopecia areata. The chain links TRBV5-1 to TRBJ2-5, with D uncertain. The input for sequencing was CD4+ T cells sorted from blood, taken at approximately week 36, from a patient treated with tofacitinib. The CDR3 is CASSLARPETQYF. CDR3 nucleotides: TGCGCCAGCAGCTTGGCCAGGCCAGAGACCCAGTACTTC.